These 11 T cell receptor beta chains were all obtained from the same sample, sequenced in a study of T cell repertoires in cytomegalovirus infection. MiXCR, applied by TCRdb to the reads, yields one record per CDR3 protein. The sample shows around 200,000 distinct CDR3 sequences, approximately 17% of them seen only once. The sequenced sample was CD8+ T cells from PBMCs. These receptors all come from a human donor in good health (CMV status not recorded). Some clones in this sample may be carry-over from other donors' samples.

This clonotype was counted only a few times. The CDR3 nucleotides read TGTGCCAGCAGTTACGACAGTCCACCCCTCCACTTT. The encoded protein is CASSYDSPPLHF. V and J are TRBV28 and TRBJ1-6; a possible D gene is TRBD1 (5 bases). With 4 bases removed from V and 11 bases from J, the gap between germline ends came to 9 bases. CDR1 is MDHEN, CDR2 SYDVKM, per germline. The CDR3 has 12 amino acids.

V gene TRBV5-5 combines with J gene TRBJ2-1; the D is unclear. The germline CDR1 and CDR2 sequences are SGHKS and YYEKEE (reference sequence). The CDR3 has 11 amino acids. The V end was cut by 0 bases, the J end by 10 bases, with 5 bases between. The CDR3 loop reads CASSLAVEQFF. In DNA, the CDR3 is TGTGCCAGCAGCTTGGCGGTAGAGCAGTTCTTC.

The rearrangement uses TRBV12-5 and TRBJ2-7; possible D gene TRBD1, 5 bases. V shed 3 bases and J shed 6 bases, with 9 bases lying between them. Per the germline V gene, CDR1 is LGHNT and CDR2 is FRNRAP. The CDR3 contains 12 residues. DNA of the CDR3: TGTGCTAGTGGTTTCAGGGAAGGCGAGCAGTACTTC. It specifies CASGFREGEQYF. The variable domain in full, with the rest retrieved from reference TRBV12-5 and TRBJ2-7, is DARVTQTPRHKVTEMGQEVTMRCQPILGHNTVFWYRQTMMQGLELLAYFRNRAPLDDSGMPKDRFSAEMPDATLATLKIQPSEPRDSAVYFCASGFREGEQYFGPGTRLTVT.

This clonotype was observed a few times. This sequence joins TRBV6-2 or TRBV6-3 and TRBJ2-7, with no clear D. The CDR3 covers 12 residues. Deletions cut 4 bases from V and 7 bases from J, with 11 bases between. Germline CDR1 is MNHEY and CDR2 is SVGEGT. The CDR3 loop reads CASSSFLYEQYF. The DNA for the CDR3 is TGTGCCAGCAGTTCTTTCCTTTATGAGCAGTACTTC.

This clonotype has just a few counts. The chain combines TRBV10-3 with TRBJ2-7; possibly TRBD1 for D (5 bases). Per germline, CDR1 ENHRY and CDR2 SYGVKD. V was clipped by 8 bases and J by 2 bases, with 7 bases between them. The CDR3 consists of 11 residues. The CDR3 region has the DNA TGTGCCATCCAGGACACCTACGAGCAGTACTTC. As protein: CAIQDTYEQYF.

This clonotype appeared a single time. This chain connects TRBV14 to TRBJ2-5; 7 bases are a match to TRBD1. Germline V gives CDR1 SGHDN, CDR2 FVKESK. There are 17 residues in the CDR3. After removal of 2 bases from V and 5 bases from J, the junction contained 14 bases not matched to a gene. The CDR3 nucleotides read TGTGCCAGCAGCCAACGGCAGGGGACAGATAGGCGGGAGACCCAGTACTTC. Translation: CASSQRQGTDRRETQYF.

There are a few counts of this clonotype. This may be a read error: a much more frequent sequence differs by one nucleotide. This chain links TRBV7-2 with TRBJ2-5, with 9 bases matching TRBD2. This CDR3 is built from 16 residues. After removal of 1 base from V and 2 bases from J, the junction contained 5 bases not matched to a gene. The germline V gene encodes CDR1 SGHTA and CDR2 FQGNSA. CDR3 residues: CASSLELAGTQETQYF. The CDR3 DNA reads TGTGCCAGCAGCTTAGAGCTAGCGGGGACTCAAGAGACCCAGTACTTC. Full variable domain (rest looked up from reference TRBV7-2 and TRBJ2-5): GAGVSQSPSNKVTEKGKDVELRCDPISGHTALYWYRQSLGQGLEFLIYFQGNSAPDKSGLPSDRFSAERTGGSVSTLTIQRTQQEDSAVYLCASSLELAGTQETQYFGPGTRLLVL.

The table lists this clonotype with many counts. Its ends do not fully match the called genes, so a read error is possible. This sequence joins TRBV7-2 and TRBJ1-5; D unclear. The CDR3 spans 12 residues. From germline, CDR1 is SGHTA and CDR2 FQGNSA. CDR3 DNA sequence: TGTGCCAGCAGCCTAGCCAATCAGCCCCAGCATTTT. The encoded protein is CASSLANQPQHF.

There are many counts of this clonotype. The gene calls are TRBV11-2 and TRBJ2-1, with 12 nucleotides matching TRBD2. The CDR3 has 15 residues. CDR1 SGHAT and CDR2 FQNNGV come from the germline V gene. Germline trimming cut 4 bases from V and 8 bases from J; bases unmatched to any gene: 6. CDR3 loop: CASSSLAGGVHEQFF. Here the CDR3 DNA reads TGTGCCAGCAGCTCTCTAGCGGGGGGGGTCCATGAGCAGTTCTTC.

The sample holds a few counts of this clonotype. The rearrangement uses TRBV29-1 and TRBJ1-1; weak D call: TRBD1 (6 bases). Trimming shortened V by 5 bases and J by 7 bases, and 14 bases separated the two germline ends. The CDR3 runs to 12 residues. Germline CDR1 and CDR2: SQVTM and ANQGSEA. The DNA for the CDR3 is TGCAGCGTTCCACAGGGAGGACTTGAAGCTTTCTTT. Encoded protein: CSVPQGGLEAFF.

This clonotype was seen a handful of times. This chain links TRBV7-2 with TRBJ2-1; D could derive from TRBD1 or TRBD2 (5 bases each). The germline V gene has CDR1 SGHTA and CDR2 FQGNSA. V lost 3 bases and J lost 2, with 14 bases in between. The CDR3 spans 16 residues. CDR3 in amino acids: CASSFYRDPPYNEQFF. The CDR3 nucleotides read TGTGCCAGCAGCTTTTACCGGGACCCCCCCTACAATGAGCAGTTCTTC.